This entry lists 21 T cell receptor beta chains sequenced from one sample in a study of control samples from healthy donors and cancer patients. The method was immunoSEQ multiplex PCR; TCRdb's version includes in-frame clones alone and lacks a portion of them. Altogether about 140,000 clones are present, roughly nine tenths being singletons, with the ten largest covering approximately 6.8%. Specimen: blood. These receptors originate from a man younger than 30 in good health.

The chain recombines TRBV28 with TRBJ1-2; D gene ambiguous. V gave up 10 bases and J gave up 4 bases, with 10 bases separating them. CDR3 length: 11 residues. Germline V gene lookup returns CDR1 MDHEN and CDR2 SYDVKM. The CDR3 DNA follows: TGTGCCACCCTTCAGAGCTATGGCTACACCTTC. Its protein is CATLQSYGYTF.

J is TRBJ1-5 and V is TRBV7-3, with D possibly matching TRBD1 (6 bases). Per germline, CDR1 SGHTA and CDR2 FQGTGA. V was shortened by 4 bases and J by 0 bases, with 16 bases between the two germline ends. The CDR3 loop spans 17 amino acids. CDR3 coding DNA: TGTGCCAGCAGCTCCATTGTAGGGGGGAATAGCAATCAGCCCCAGCATTTT. Translation: CASSSIVGGNSNQPQHF.

The rearrangement links TRBV6-2 or TRBV6-3 to TRBJ2-3, with D perhaps TRBD2 (6 bases). The CDR3 covers 15 residues. Trimming cost V 4 bases and J 3 bases, with 14 bases left between them. Germline CDR1 reads MNHEY; CDR2 reads SVGEGT. CDR3 region: CASSWEVLGTDTQYF. CDR3 sequence (DNA): TGTGCCAGCAGTTGGGAGGTCCTGGGGACAGATACGCAGTATTTT.

The chain employs TRBV3-1 (or the pseudogene TRBV3-2) and TRBJ2-2; D gene unclear. Deletions cut 1 base from V and 0 bases from J, with 9 bases between. The CDR3 has 16 residues. Germline loops: CDR1 LGHDT, CDR2 YNNKEL (reference sequence). CDR3 sequence: CASSQVRGSNTGELFF. CDR3 bases: TGTGCCAGCAGCCAAGTGAGAGGATCGAACACCGGGGAGCTGTTTTTT.

This chain connects TRBV5-1 to TRBJ1-4; a weak D match, TRBD1 (6 bases). The CDR3 totals 13 residues. V was shortened by 4 bases and J by 7 bases, with 11 bases between the two germline ends. Germline values: CDR1 SGHRS, CDR2 YFSETQ. The CDR3 DNA reads TGCGCCAGCAGCACCGAACAGGGTGAAAAACTGTTTTTT. Protein: CASSTEQGEKLFF. Using reference TRBV5-1 and TRBJ1-4 for the parts outside the CDR3, the full variable domain is KAGVTQTPRYLIKTRGQQVTLSCSPISGHRSVSWYQQTPGQGLQFLFEYFSETQRNKGNFPGRFSGRQFSNSRSEMNVSTLELGDSALYLCASSTEQGEKLFFGSGTQLSVL.

V gene TRBV10-1 combines with J gene TRBJ1-6; 10 nucleotides line up with TRBD1. The germline V gene has CDR1 WNHNN and CDR2 SYGVQD (reference sequence). The V segment lost 11 bases and the J segment 8 bases; nucleotides outside the gene matches: 6. The CDR3 has 13 residues. CDR3 bases: TGCGCCGGGGACAGGGGACGGGATTCACCCCTCCACTTT. This codes for CAGDRGRDSPLHF.

The chain has TRBV7-2 and TRBJ2-3, with TRBD2 matching 13 bases. CDR1 is SGHTA and CDR2 is FQGNSA in the germline V gene. The CDR3 extends over 16 amino acids. V was pared by 3 bases and J by 5 bases, with 5 bases of the junction left unmatched. The CDR3 DNA reads as TGTGCCAGCAGCTTGGCGGGACTAGCGGGGAAAGATACGCAGTATTTT. It codes for CASSLAGLAGKDTQYF.

V and J are TRBV29-1 and TRBJ1-2, with 7 nucleotides matching TRBD1. This CDR3 spans 15 amino acids. Germline V gene data show CDR1 as SQVTM and CDR2 as ANQGSEA. V lost 4 bases, J lost 4 bases, and 12 bases stayed unmatched. CDR3 DNA: TGCAGCGTTGCCCGTGACAGGGATGAATTCTATGGCTACACCTTC. Encoded protein: CSVARDRDEFYGYTF.

The chain combines TRBV27 with TRBJ2-1; 7 positions match TRBD1. Germline trimming cut 5 bases from V and 5 bases from J; bases unmatched to any gene: 12. The CDR3 consists of 16 residues. Germline V gene data show CDR1 as MNHEY and CDR2 as SMNVEV (reference sequence). The CDR3 here is CASSPYGTALNNEQFF. CDR3 DNA sequence: TGTGCCAGCAGTCCCTACGGGACAGCGTTGAACAATGAGCAGTTCTTC.

This chain links TRBV14 with TRBJ1-3; D not certain. Germline V gene lookup returns CDR1 SGHDN and CDR2 FVKESK. The length of the CDR3 is 13 residues. Trimming removed 1 base from V and 3 bases from J, with 4 bases in between. CDR3: CASSQGIGNTIYF. In DNA form, the CDR3 reads TGTGCCAGCAGCCAAGGGATTGGAAACACCATATATTTT.

The V and J genes are TRBV29-1 and TRBJ2-6; no definite D call. With 3 bases removed from V and 1 base from J, the gap between germline ends came to 7 bases. This CDR3 contains 14 residues. Germline V gene lookup returns CDR1 SQVTM and CDR2 ANQGSEA. The CDR3 nucleotides are TGCAGCGTTGAGGGCCAATCTGGGGCCAACGTCCTGACTTTC. This translates into CSVEGQSGANVLTF.

This chain links TRBV29-1 with TRBJ1-2; no clear D. The CDR3 length is 13 residues. Trimming cost V 2 bases and J 8 bases, with 15 bases left between them. Germline V lookup: CDR1 SQVTM, CDR2 ANQGSEA. CDR3 region: CSVENPLPLGYTF. CDR3 DNA: TGCAGCGTTGAAAATCCCCTCCCCCTGGGCTACACCTTC.

V is TRBV27 and J is TRBJ1-5; 11 nucleotides match TRBD1. Germline-derived CDR1 and CDR2 are MNHEY and SMNVEV (reference sequence). J lost 7 bases, V lost 6 bases, and 11 bases had no gene match. The CDR3 is made up of 16 amino acids. The CDR3 coding sequence is TGTGCCAGCAGCCTAATCGGGACAGGGGGTCCACAGCCCCAGCATTTT. Protein: CASSLIGTGGPQPQHF.

This chain links TRBV5-1 with TRBJ2-5, with D tentatively TRBD1 or TRBD2 (6 bases each). Germline V lookup: CDR1 SGHRS, CDR2 YFSETQ. The CDR3 length is 16 residues. The V end was cut by 5 bases, the J end by 2 bases, with 19 bases between. The CDR3 DNA sequence: TGCGCCAGCAGTTCCGACGGGGGCGGCCTACAAGAGACCCAGTACTTC. Its protein product is CASSSDGGGLQETQYF. Full variable domain (rest looked up from reference TRBV5-1 and TRBJ2-5): KAGVTQTPRYLIKTRGQQVTLSCSPISGHRSVSWYQQTPGQGLQFLFEYFSETQRNKGNFPGRFSGRQFSNSRSEMNVSTLELGDSALYLCASSSDGGGLQETQYFGPGTRLLVL.

This chain links TRBV6-5 with TRBJ2-1; TRBD2 is a possible D gene (6 bases). The V and J ends lost 6 bases and 6 bases respectively, with 18 bases between them. Germline V gives CDR1 MNHEY, CDR2 SVGAGI. This CDR3 is built from 15 residues. This CDR3 is CASRAPGRGGNEQFF. The CDR3 region has the DNA TGTGCCAGCAGGGCCCCGGGTAGGGGAGGCAATGAGCAGTTCTTC.

The J gene is TRBJ1-3, the V gene TRBV6-5; 7 bases match TRBD1. Trimming at V came to 6 bases and at J to 4 bases, leaving 9 bases not matched to a gene. CDR3 length: 15 amino acids. Germline-derived CDR1 and CDR2 are MNHEY and SVGAGI. The CDR3 coding sequence is TGTGCCAGCAGCCCCTTGAAGGGGGCAGGAAACACCATATATTTT. It is translated as CASSPLKGAGNTIYF.

The chain couples TRBV5-4 to TRBJ2-3, with D perhaps matching TRBD1 (5 bases). The CDR3 consists of 16 residues. In germline, CDR1 is SGHNT, CDR2 YYREEE (reference sequence). V lost 4 bases to trimming and J lost 7 bases, with 22 bases between them. CDR3 region: CASSGQGDPNPNTQYF. The CDR3 nucleotides are TGTGCCAGCAGCGGTCAGGGCGACCCTAACCCTAATACGCAGTATTTT.

Here the CDR3 DNA reads TGTGCCAGCAGTTTAGAGGACCTCAATGAGCAGTTCTTC. It yields the protein CASSLEDLNEQFF. The V gene is TRBV12-3 or TRBV12-4, the J gene TRBJ2-1; D unclear. Deletions cut 1 base from V and 6 bases from J, with 7 bases between. The CDR3 is 13 residues long.

This chain joins TRBV4-2 and TRBJ2-3; possibly TRBD2 for D (7 bases). The germline V and J ends were trimmed by 1 base and 4 bases, with 18 bases remaining between them. This CDR3 is built from 17 residues. Per germline, CDR1 LGHNA and CDR2 YNFKEQ. In DNA, the CDR3 is TGTGCCAGCAGCCAAGTGTCGTCCGCGGGGGCGGCAGATACGCAGTATTTT. Encoded protein: CASSQVSSAGAADTQYF.

V gene TRBV20-1 combines with J gene TRBJ1-2; 9 positions match TRBD1. The germline V gene has CDR1 DFQATT and CDR2 SNEGSKA (reference sequence). The CDR3 extends over 13 amino acids. V gave up 3 bases and J gave up 6 bases; unmatched junction bases: 5. In nucleotides, the CDR3 is TGCAGTGCTAGTTCCGGGACAGGGAATGGCTACACCTTC. Protein product: CSASSGTGNGYTF.

V usage is TRBV19 and J usage is TRBJ2-5, with 11 bases fitting TRBD1. With 5 bases clipped from V and 5 bases from J, the junction kept 4 bases outside the gene matches. Germline CDR1 reads LNHDA; CDR2 reads SQIVND (reference sequence). The CDR3 is 14 amino acids. CDR3 nucleotides: TGTGCCAGTAGTCTCCGGGACAGGGGGGAGACCCAGTACTTC. It is translated as CASSLRDRGETQYF.